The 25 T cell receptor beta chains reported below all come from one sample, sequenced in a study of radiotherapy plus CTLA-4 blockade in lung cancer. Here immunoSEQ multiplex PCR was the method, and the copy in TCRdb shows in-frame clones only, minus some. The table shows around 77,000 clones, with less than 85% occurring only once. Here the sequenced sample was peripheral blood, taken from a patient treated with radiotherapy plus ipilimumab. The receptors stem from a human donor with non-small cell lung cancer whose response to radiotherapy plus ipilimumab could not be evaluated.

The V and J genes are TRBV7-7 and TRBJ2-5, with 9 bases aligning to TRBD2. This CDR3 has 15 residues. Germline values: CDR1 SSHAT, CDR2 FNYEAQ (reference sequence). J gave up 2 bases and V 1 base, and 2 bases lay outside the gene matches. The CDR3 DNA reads TGTGCCAGCAGCTTAGTCACTAGCGGGCAAGAGACCCAGTACTTC. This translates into CASSLVTSGQETQYF. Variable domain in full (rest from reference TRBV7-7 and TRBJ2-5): GAGVSQSPRYKVTKRGQDVTLRCDPISSHATLYWYQQALGQGPEFLTYFNYEAQPDKSGLPSDRFSAERPEGSISTLTIQRTEQRDSAMYRCASSLVTSGQETQYFGPGTRLLVL.

The CDR3 here is CASSQAVAGGYEQYF. CDR3 sequence (DNA): TGCGCCAGCAGCCAAGCGGTAGCGGGGGGGTACGAGCAGTACTTC. The chain recombines TRBV4-3 with TRBJ2-7; 11 nucleotides agree with TRBD2. V shed 1 base and J 4 bases; nucleotides not matched to a gene: 3. CDR3 size: 15 residues. Germline lookup yields CDR1 LGHNA and CDR2 YSLEER.

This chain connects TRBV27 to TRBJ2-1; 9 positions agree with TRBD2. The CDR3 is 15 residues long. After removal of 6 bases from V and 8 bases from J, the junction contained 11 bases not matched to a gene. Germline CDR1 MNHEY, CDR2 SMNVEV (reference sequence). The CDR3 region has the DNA TGTGCCAGCAGCAAAACCGGGACTAGCCTCGATGAGCAGTTCTTC. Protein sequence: CASSKTGTSLDEQFF.

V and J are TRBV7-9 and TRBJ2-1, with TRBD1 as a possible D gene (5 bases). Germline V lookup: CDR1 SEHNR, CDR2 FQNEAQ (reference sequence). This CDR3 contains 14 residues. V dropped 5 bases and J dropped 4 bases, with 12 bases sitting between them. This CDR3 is CASSPPGFYNEQFF. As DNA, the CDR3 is TGTGCCAGCAGCCCTCCAGGGTTTTACAATGAGCAGTTCTTC.

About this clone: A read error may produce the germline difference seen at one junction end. The CDR3 spells CVWKSLDRVYEKLFF. Written as DNA, the CDR3 is TGTGTCTGGAAATCCCTCGACAGGGTCTATGAAAAACTGTTTTTT. The rearrangement uses TRBV30 and TRBJ1-4, with 7 bases identical to TRBD1. This CDR3 has 15 amino acids. The germline V gene has CDR1 GTSNPN and CDR2 SVGIG (reference sequence).

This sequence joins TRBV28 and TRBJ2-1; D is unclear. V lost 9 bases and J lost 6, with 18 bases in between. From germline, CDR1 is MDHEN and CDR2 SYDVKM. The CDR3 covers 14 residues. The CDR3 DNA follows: TGTGCCAGTAAGCCTGGCGGCACCCCCAATGAGCAGTTCTTC. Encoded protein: CASKPGGTPNEQFF.

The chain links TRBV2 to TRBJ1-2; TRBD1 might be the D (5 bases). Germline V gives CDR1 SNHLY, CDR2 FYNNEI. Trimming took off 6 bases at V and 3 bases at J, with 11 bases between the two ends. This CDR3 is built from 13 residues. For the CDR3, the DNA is TGTGCCAGCAGCCCACAGGAAGACTATGGCTACACCTTC. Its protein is CASSPQEDYGYTF.

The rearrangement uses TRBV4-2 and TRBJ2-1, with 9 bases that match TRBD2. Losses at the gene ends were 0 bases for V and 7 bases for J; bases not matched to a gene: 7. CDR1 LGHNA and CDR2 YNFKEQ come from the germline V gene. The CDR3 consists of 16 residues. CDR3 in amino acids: CASSQEGAGGRNEQFF. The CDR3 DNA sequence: TGTGCCAGCAGCCAAGAGGGAGCGGGAGGTAGGAATGAGCAGTTCTTC.

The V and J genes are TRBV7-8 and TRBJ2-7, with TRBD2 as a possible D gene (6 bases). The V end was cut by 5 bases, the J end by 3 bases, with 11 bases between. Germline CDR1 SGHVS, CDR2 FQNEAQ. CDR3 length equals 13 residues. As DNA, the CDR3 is TGTGCCAGCAGCCCGATGGAGGGCTACGAGCAGTACTTC. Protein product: CASSPMEGYEQYF.

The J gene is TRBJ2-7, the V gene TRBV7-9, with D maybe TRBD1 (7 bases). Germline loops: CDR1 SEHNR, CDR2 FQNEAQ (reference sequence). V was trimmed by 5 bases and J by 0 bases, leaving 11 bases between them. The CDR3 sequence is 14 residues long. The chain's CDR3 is CASSQGGLSYEQYF. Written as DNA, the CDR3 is TGTGCCAGCAGCCAGGGGGGACTCTCCTACGAGCAGTACTTC.

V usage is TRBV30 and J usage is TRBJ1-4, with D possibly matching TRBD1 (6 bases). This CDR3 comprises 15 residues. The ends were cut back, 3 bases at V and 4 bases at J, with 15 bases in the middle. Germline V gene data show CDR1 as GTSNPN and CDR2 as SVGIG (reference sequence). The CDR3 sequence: CAWSPRTANNEKLFF. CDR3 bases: TGTGCCTGGAGCCCCCGGACAGCCAATAATGAAAAACTGTTTTTT.

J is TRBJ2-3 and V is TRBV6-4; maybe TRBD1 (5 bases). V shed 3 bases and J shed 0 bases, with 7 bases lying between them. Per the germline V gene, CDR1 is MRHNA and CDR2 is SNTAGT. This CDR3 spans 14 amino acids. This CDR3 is CASSEQASTDTQYF. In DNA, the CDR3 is TGTGCCAGCAGTGAACAGGCTAGCACAGATACGCAGTATTTT.

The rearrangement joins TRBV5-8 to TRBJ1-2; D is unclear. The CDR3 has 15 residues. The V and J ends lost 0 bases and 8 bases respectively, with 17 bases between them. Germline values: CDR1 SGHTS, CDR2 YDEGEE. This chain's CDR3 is CASSLVFRRVWGYTF. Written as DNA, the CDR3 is TGTGCCAGCAGCTTGGTATTCCGTCGGGTGTGGGGCTACACCTTC.

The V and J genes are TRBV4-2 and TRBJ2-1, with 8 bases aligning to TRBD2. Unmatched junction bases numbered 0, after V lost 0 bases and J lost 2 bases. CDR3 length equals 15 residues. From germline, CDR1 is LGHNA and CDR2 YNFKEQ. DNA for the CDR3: TGTGCCAGCAGCCAAGACGGGAGGGCCTACAATGAGCAGTTCTTC. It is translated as CASSQDGRAYNEQFF.

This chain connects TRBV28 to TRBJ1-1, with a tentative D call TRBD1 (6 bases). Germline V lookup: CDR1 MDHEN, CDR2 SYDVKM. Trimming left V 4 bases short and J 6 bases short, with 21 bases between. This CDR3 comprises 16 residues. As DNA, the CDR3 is TGTGCCAGCAGTTCGGGAAGGGTGGGGGCTGGGTCTGAAGCTTTCTTT. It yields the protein CASSSGRVGAGSEAFF.

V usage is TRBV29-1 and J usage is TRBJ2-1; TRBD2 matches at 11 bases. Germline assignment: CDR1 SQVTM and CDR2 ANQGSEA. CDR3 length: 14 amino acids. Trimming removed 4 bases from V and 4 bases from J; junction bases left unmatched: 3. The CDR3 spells CSVGGLADYNEQFF. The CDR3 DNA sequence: TGCAGCGTTGGGGGACTAGCGGATTACAATGAGCAGTTCTTC.

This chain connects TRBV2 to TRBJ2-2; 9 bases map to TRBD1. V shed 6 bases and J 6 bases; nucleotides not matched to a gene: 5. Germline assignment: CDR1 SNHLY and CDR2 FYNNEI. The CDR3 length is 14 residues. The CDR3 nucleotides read TGTGCCAGCAGGGGACAGGGCACATCCGGGGAGCTGTTTTTT. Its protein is CASRGQGTSGELFF.

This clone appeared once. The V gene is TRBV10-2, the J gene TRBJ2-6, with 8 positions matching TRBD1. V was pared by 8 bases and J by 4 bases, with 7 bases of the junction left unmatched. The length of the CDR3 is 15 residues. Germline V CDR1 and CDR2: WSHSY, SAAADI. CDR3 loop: CASLQTGEGANVLTF. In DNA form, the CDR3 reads TGCGCCAGCCTCCAGACAGGGGAAGGGGCCAACGTCCTGACTTTC.

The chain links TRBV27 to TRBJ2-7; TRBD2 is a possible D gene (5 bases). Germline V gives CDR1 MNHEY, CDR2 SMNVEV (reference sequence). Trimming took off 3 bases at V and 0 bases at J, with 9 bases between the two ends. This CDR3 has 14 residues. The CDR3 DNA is TGTGCCAGCAGTTTGGTGGGGAGCTCCTACGAGCAGTACTTC. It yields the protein CASSLVGSSYEQYF.

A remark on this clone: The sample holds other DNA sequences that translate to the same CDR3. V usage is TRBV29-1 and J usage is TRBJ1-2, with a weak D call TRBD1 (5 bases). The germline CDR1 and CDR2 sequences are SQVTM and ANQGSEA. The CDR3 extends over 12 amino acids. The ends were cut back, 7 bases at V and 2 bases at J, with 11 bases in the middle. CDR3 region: CSASGGNYGYTF. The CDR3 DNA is TGCAGCGCCAGCGGGGGAAACTATGGCTACACCTTC.

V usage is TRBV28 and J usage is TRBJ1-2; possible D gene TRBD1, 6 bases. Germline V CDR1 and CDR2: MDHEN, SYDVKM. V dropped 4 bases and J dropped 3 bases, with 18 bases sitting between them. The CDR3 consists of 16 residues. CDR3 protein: CASSYLWRRGDYGYTF. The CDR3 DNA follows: TGTGCCAGCAGTTATTTGTGGCGCAGGGGAGACTATGGCTACACCTTC.

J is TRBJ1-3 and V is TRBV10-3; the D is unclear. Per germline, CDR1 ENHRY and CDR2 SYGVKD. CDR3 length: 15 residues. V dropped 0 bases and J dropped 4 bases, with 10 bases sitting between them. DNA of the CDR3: TGTGCCATCAGTGAGTCTTGGACTGTGGGAAACACCATATATTTT. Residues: CAISESWTVGNTIYF.

The CDR3 bases are TGCGCCAGCAGCTTGGGCTGGGAGTCTAACACTGAAGCTTTCTTT. Its protein product is CASSLGWESNTEAFF. The V gene is TRBV5-1, the J gene TRBJ1-1; no clear D. The germline V gene has CDR1 SGHRS and CDR2 YFSETQ. Trimming removed 0 bases at V and 2 bases at J, with 11 bases between. The length of the CDR3 is 15 residues.

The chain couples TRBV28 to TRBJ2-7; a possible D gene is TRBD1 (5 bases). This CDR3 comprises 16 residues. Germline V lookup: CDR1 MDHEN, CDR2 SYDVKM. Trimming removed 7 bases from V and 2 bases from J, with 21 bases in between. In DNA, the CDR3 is TGTGCCAGCACCATGGGGCGAATCGTGGGTACCTACGAGCAGTACTTC. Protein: CASTMGRIVGTYEQYF.

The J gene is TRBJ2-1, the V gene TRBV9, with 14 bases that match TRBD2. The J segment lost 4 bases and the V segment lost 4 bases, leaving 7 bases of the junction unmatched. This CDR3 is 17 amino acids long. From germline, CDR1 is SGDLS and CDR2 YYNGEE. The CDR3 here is CASSSRTSGGPYNEQFF. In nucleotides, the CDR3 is TGTGCCAGCAGCAGTCGGACTAGCGGGGGGCCTTACAATGAGCAGTTCTTC.